This T cell receptor beta chain was observed in a study of cytomegalovirus exposure and HLA in healthy donors. In the PCR, 60 Vbeta and 13 Jbeta primers were used. The table came from immunoSEQ multiplex PCR; TCRdb's copy has only in-frame clones and leaves some out. This sample has roughly 120,000 clones, with approximately 80% found just once. Germline-derived CDR1 and CDR2 are MGHRA and YSYEKL. Germline trimming cut 0 bases from V and 3 bases from J; bases unmatched to any gene: 7. The CDR3 covers 17 residues. This chain joins TRBV4-1 and TRBJ2-5; 10 bases match TRBD2. The origin of this receptor is a woman aged 40 to 50 in good health and CMV-seropositive. The specimen was PBMCs. DNA of the CDR3: TGCGCCAGCAGCCAAGATCGGCTAGCGGGAGTAAAAGAGACCCAGTACTTC. Its translation: CASSQDRLAGVKETQYF.